The 26 T cell receptor beta chains given below trace back to one sample, sequenced in a study of blood T cell repertoires in COVID-19. Some clones are missing from TCRdb's copy, which holds only in-frame ones; the method was immunoSEQ multiplex PCR. The sample yields about 320,000 clones, around 88% seen once. Sequencing was performed on peripheral blood. Receptor source: a young woman with COVID-19, enrolled during active disease.

This clone was counted a single time. The V gene is TRBV13, the J gene TRBJ2-5; 8 nucleotides line up with TRBD2. The junction had 4 bases not matched to a gene; V was cut back by 0 bases and J by 4 bases. Germline V gives CDR1 PRHDT, CDR2 FYEKMQ (reference sequence). CDR3 length equals 15 residues. The CDR3 region has the DNA TGTGCCAGCAGCTTAGGGTCGGGGGGGACAGAGACCCAGTACTTC. It specifies CASSLGSGGTETQYF.

The V call is TRBV4-3, the J call TRBJ2-2, with 7 bases aligning to TRBD1. V dropped 6 bases and J dropped 4; count of bases not matched to a gene: 5. The CDR3 totals 14 residues. Per the germline V gene, CDR1 is LGHNA and CDR2 is YSLEER. CDR3 DNA: TGCGCCAGCAGTATAGGGGGCAGCACCGGGGAGCTGTTTTTT. Protein: CASSIGGSTGELFF.

The rearrangement links TRBV5-1 to TRBJ2-1; 7 bases align to TRBD1. This CDR3 is 19 amino acids long. Per germline, CDR1 SGHRS and CDR2 YFSETQ. The trim removed 1 base at V and 0 bases at J, leaving 13 bases unmatched. The CDR3 spells CASSLRDSYRDSSYNEQFF. The CDR3 coding sequence is TGCGCCAGCAGCTTGCGTGATTCATACCGGGACAGCTCCTACAATGAGCAGTTCTTC.

The chain uses TRBV2 and TRBJ1-5; TRBD1 matches at 9 bases. Germline-derived CDR1 and CDR2 are SNHLY and FYNNEI. This CDR3 is 14 amino acids long. V lost 5 bases to trimming and J lost 15 bases; unmatched junction nucleotides: 14. The CDR3 reads CASSNPGQGEFWHF. CDR3 coding DNA: TGTGCCAGCAGTAACCCGGGACAGGGAGAATTTTGGCATTTT.

The sample holds one count of this clone. This chain connects TRBV28 to TRBJ1-2; 12 positions agree with TRBD1. CDR3 length equals 15 residues. Germline V gives CDR1 MDHEN, CDR2 SYDVKM. The V segment lost 3 bases and the J segment 10 bases; nucleotides outside the gene matches: 9. The CDR3 protein is CASSFTGTGGPLYTF. Written as DNA, the CDR3 is TGTGCCAGCAGTTTCACCGGGACAGGGGGCCCCCTCTACACCTTC.

The chain joins TRBV30 to TRBJ2-5; TRBD1 matches 9 bases. Germline loops: CDR1 GTSNPN, CDR2 SVGIG (reference sequence). The ends lost 3 bases at V and 2 bases at J; junction bases unmatched: 7. The CDR3 is 15 amino acids. CDR3 amino acids: CAWRPGQGIQETQYF. The CDR3 DNA is TGTGCCTGGAGGCCGGGACAGGGTATTCAAGAGACCCAGTACTTC.

The V gene is TRBV19, the J gene TRBJ1-2, with no clear D. Germline-derived CDR1 and CDR2 are LNHDA and SQIVND (reference sequence). The CDR3 contains 13 residues. Trimming left V 0 bases short and J 7 bases short, with 9 bases between. CDR3: CASSIDLDGGYTF. The CDR3 DNA reads as TGTGCCAGTAGTATAGATCTAGACGGTGGCTACACCTTC.

V and J are TRBV7-2 and TRBJ1-2, with unresolved D. Germline V gene data show CDR1 as SGHTA and CDR2 as FQGNSA. The CDR3 is 14 residues long. V shed 3 bases and J shed 8 bases, with 16 bases lying between them. CDR3 sequence: CASSLGSTGGGYTF. CDR3 nucleotide sequence: TGTGCCAGCAGCTTGGGATCGACGGGAGGGGGCTACACCTTC.

V is TRBV4-1 and J is TRBJ1-2, with TRBD1 as a possible D gene (5 bases). This CDR3 contains 12 residues. Germline V gene lookup returns CDR1 MGHRA and CDR2 YSYEKL. The V and J ends lost 1 base and 5 bases respectively, with 5 bases between them. The CDR3 spells CASSQGQYGYTF. CDR3 bases: TGCGCCAGCAGCCAAGGACAGTATGGCTACACCTTC.

The V call is TRBV6-2 or TRBV6-3, the J call TRBJ1-5; D is unresolved. Trimming took 2 bases from V and 4 from J, leaving 9 bases between them. Per the germline V gene, CDR1 is MNHEY and CDR2 is SVGEGT. The CDR3 has 14 amino acids. The CDR3 reads CASSYGLVNQPQHF. Written as DNA, the CDR3 is TGTGCCAGCAGTTACGGTTTAGTAAATCAGCCCCAGCATTTT.

The chain employs TRBV6-6 and TRBJ1-3; 7 bases align to TRBD1. This CDR3 spans 13 amino acids. Germline V gene sequence: CDR1 MNHNY, CDR2 SVGAGI (reference sequence). V lost 5 bases, J lost 6 bases, and 4 bases stayed unmatched. The CDR3, as DNA: TGTGCCAGCAGTAGACAGGGTGAAAACACCATATATTTT. It encodes CASSRQGENTIYF.

The genes are TRBV14 and TRBJ2-7; possible D gene TRBD1, 6 bases. The V gene's germline CDR1 is SGHDN and CDR2 FVKESK. V was clipped by 7 bases and J by 6 bases, with 19 bases between them. CDR3 length: 14 amino acids. The CDR3 here is CASNLRVAGVEQYV. The CDR3 coding sequence is TGTGCCAGCAACCTTCGGGTGGCAGGGGTCGAGCAGTACGTC.

The chain links TRBV12-3 or TRBV12-4 to TRBJ2-1; D gene uncertain. CDR3 length: 13 amino acids. V was trimmed by 3 bases and J by 6 bases, leaving 9 bases between them. CDR3 protein: CASSLRRINEQFF. The CDR3 bases are TGTGCCAGCAGTTTGCGGAGAATCAATGAGCAGTTCTTC.

V and J are TRBV25-1 and TRBJ1-4; TRBD1 matches 8 bases. The CDR3 contains 15 residues. The germline gives CDR1 MGHDK, CDR2 SYGVNS. V shed 3 bases and J 5 bases; nucleotides not matched to a gene: 5. Here the CDR3 reads CASSDATGENEKLFF. CDR3 DNA: TGTGCCAGCAGTGACGCGACAGGGGAGAATGAAAAACTGTTTTTT.

This clone came up a few times. V usage is TRBV9 and J usage is TRBJ2-7, with D possibly TRBD2 on 5 matching bases. Trimming left V 4 bases short and J 0 bases short, with 11 bases between. The germline gives CDR1 SGDLS, CDR2 YYNGEE. The CDR3 consists of 14 residues. This chain's CDR3 is CASSSGLISYEQYF. The CDR3 DNA reads TGTGCCAGCAGCTCCGGACTGATCTCCTACGAGCAGTACTTC. Based on the CDR3 plus reference TRBV9 and TRBJ2-7, the full variable domain is DSGVTQTPKHLITATGQRVTLRCSPRSGDLSVYWYQQSLDQGLQFLIQYYNGEERAKGNILERFSAQQFPDLHSELNLSSLELGDSALYFCASSSGLISYEQYFGPGTRLTVT.

The V call is TRBV29-1, the J call TRBJ1-2, with 7 bases matching TRBD1. V lost 7 bases and J lost 8; bases outside the gene matches: 7. The V gene's germline CDR1 is SQVTM and CDR2 ANQGSEA. The CDR3 runs to 11 residues. CDR3 residues: CSAQGDQGYTF. CDR3 DNA sequence: TGCAGCGCCCAGGGGGATCAAGGCTACACCTTC.

The chain uses TRBV19 and TRBJ1-2; a possible D gene is TRBD1 (5 bases). The germline V gene has CDR1 LNHDA and CDR2 SQIVND (reference sequence). V gave up 6 bases and J gave up 4 bases, with 12 bases separating them. The CDR3 loop spans 13 amino acids. The CDR3 DNA is TGTGCCAGTAGATCGACAGCAGCCTATGGCTACACCTTC. Translated, it gives CASRSTAAYGYTF.

The V and J genes are TRBV19 and TRBJ2-7; 8 positions agree with TRBD1. This CDR3 region has 12 residues. The germline gives CDR1 LNHDA, CDR2 SQIVND (reference sequence). V dropped 7 bases and J dropped 7; count of bases not matched to a gene: 6. CDR3 loop: CASIGTGEEQYF. The DNA for the CDR3 is TGTGCCAGTATTGGGACAGGCGAAGAGCAGTACTTC.

This clone was found a few times. The rearrangement uses TRBV6-2 or TRBV6-3 and TRBJ2-7; 9 nucleotides match TRBD1. The CDR3 is 15 amino acids. Per germline, CDR1 MNHEY and CDR2 SVGEGT. After removal of 6 bases from V and 4 bases from J, the junction contained 10 bases not matched to a gene. This CDR3 reads CASSQTGGGKYEQYF. The CDR3 DNA reads as TGTGCCAGCAGCCAAACAGGGGGCGGAAAATACGAGCAGTACTTC.

V and J are TRBV4-3 and TRBJ2-2; D is possibly TRBD1 (6 bases). Trimming took off 0 bases at V and 5 bases at J, with 19 bases between the two ends. Germline V gene data show CDR1 as LGHNA and CDR2 as YSLEER. This CDR3 is 18 amino acids long. CDR3 loop: CASSQDSGALSTTGELFF. The CDR3 DNA reads as TGCGCCAGCAGCCAAGATTCAGGGGCGCTTAGCACGACCGGGGAGCTGTTTTTT.

The genes are TRBV5-6 and TRBJ1-6; no definite D call. The CDR3 has 15 residues. The germline V and J ends were trimmed by 0 bases and 8 bases, with 12 bases remaining between them. Per the germline V gene, CDR1 is SGHDT and CDR2 is YYEEEE. In DNA, the CDR3 is TGTGCCAGCAGCTTGGCCGGGAGACCAGATTCACCCCTCCACTTT. Translation: CASSLAGRPDSPLHF.

Here the CDR3 reads CASTPTGGSYEQYF. The CDR3 DNA reads as TGTGCCAGCACCCCGACAGGGGGTTCCTACGAGCAGTACTTC. This chain links TRBV6-5 with TRBJ2-7; 9 bases line up with TRBD1. Germline values: CDR1 MNHEY, CDR2 SVGAGI. Germline trimming cut 7 bases from V and 1 base from J; bases unmatched to any gene: 5. This CDR3 contains 14 residues.

The V gene is TRBV5-1, the J gene TRBJ1-2; tentatively, D is TRBD1 (5 bases). The V gene's germline CDR1 is SGHRS and CDR2 YFSETQ. Trimming shortened V by 4 bases and J by 5 bases, and 15 bases separated the two germline ends. The CDR3 totals 14 residues. CDR3 DNA: TGCGCCAGCAGCACGGGGGAGGTCTTTTATGGCTACACCTTC. This gives the protein CASSTGEVFYGYTF. Combining the CDR3 with reference TRBV5-1 and TRBJ1-2 gives the whole variable domain KAGVTQTPRYLIKTRGQQVTLSCSPISGHRSVSWYQQTPGQGLQFLFEYFSETQRNKGNFPGRFSGRQFSNSRSEMNVSTLELGDSALYLCASSTGEVFYGYTFGSGTRLTVV.

The chain links TRBV9 to TRBJ2-3; 11 bases align to TRBD2. This CDR3 spans 16 amino acids. Trimming cost V 2 bases and J 0 bases; bases outside gene matches: 2. Germline V CDR1 and CDR2: SGDLS, YYNGEE. This CDR3 is CASSVSGGVSTDTQYF. DNA of the CDR3: TGTGCCAGCAGCGTTAGCGGGGGGGTTAGCACAGATACGCAGTATTTT.

This chain joins TRBV18 and TRBJ1-5, with D perhaps TRBD1 (5 bases). The germline gives CDR1 KGHSH, CDR2 LQKENI. This CDR3 has 16 residues. V shed 3 bases and J shed 2 bases, with 14 bases lying between them. The CDR3 loop reads CASSPDPGSGNQPQHF. In DNA, the CDR3 is TGTGCCAGCTCACCGGACCCAGGGTCTGGCAATCAGCCCCAGCATTTT.

The V call is TRBV24-1, the J call TRBJ2-1, with D unresolved. The CDR3 is 14 residues long. Germline V CDR1 and CDR2: KGHDR, SFDVKD. V was trimmed by 2 bases and J by 8 bases, leaving 12 bases between them. The CDR3 reads CATSDYVASYEQFF. Here the CDR3 DNA reads TGTGCCACCAGTGATTACGTAGCTTCCTATGAGCAGTTCTTC.